One T cell receptor beta chain is described in this entry. Its specificity is unknown. The data were taken from a study of vaccination and CD4 T cells after COVID-19. Background on the study: The convalescents were made up of six males and four females, two of whom were Hispanic.

Study outcomes and limitations: A relatively small number of convalescent patients were studied, and no early post-infection timepoints were included. Median counts of SARS-CoV-2-reactive clonotypes increased from about 20 to 38; this difference was not significant.

Trimming left V 1 base short and J 1 base short, with 12 bases between. The CDR3 consists of 16 residues. Germline values: CDR1 MNHEY, CDR2 SMNVEV (reference sequence). MiXCR, applied by TCRdb to the PCR reads, yields one record per CDR3 protein. This sample has tens of thousands of distinct CDR3 sequences, with 50% found just once. Time point meaning: late sampling 161 to 241 days after vaccination in a few convalescent patients. The sample was CD4+ T cells from blood, taken about 7 months after SARS-CoV-2 vaccination. This TCR came from a human donor who had recovered from COVID-19. The chain recombines TRBV27 with TRBJ2-3; maybe TRBD1 (6 bases). The CDR3 DNA sequence: TGTGCCAGCAGTTTATTGCCAGGGGATGGCACAGATACGCAGTATTTT. Its protein is CASSLLPGDGTDTQYF.